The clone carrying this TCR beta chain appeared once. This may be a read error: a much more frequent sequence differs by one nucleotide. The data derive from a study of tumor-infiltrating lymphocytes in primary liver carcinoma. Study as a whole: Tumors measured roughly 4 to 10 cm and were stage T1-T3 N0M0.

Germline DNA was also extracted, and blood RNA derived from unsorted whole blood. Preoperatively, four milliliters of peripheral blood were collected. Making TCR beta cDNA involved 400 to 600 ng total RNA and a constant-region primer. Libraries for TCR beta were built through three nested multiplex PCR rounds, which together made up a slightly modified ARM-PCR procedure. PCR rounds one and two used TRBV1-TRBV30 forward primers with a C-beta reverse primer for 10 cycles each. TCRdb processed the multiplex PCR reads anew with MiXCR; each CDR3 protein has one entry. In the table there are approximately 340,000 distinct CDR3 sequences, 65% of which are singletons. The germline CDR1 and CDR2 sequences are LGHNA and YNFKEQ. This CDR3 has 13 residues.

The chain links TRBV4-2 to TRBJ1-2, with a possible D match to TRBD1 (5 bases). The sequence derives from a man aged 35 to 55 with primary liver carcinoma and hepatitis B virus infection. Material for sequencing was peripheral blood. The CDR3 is CTSSQGAVYGYTF. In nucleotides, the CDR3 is TGTACCAGCAGCCAAGGGGCTGTCTATGGCTACACCTTC.